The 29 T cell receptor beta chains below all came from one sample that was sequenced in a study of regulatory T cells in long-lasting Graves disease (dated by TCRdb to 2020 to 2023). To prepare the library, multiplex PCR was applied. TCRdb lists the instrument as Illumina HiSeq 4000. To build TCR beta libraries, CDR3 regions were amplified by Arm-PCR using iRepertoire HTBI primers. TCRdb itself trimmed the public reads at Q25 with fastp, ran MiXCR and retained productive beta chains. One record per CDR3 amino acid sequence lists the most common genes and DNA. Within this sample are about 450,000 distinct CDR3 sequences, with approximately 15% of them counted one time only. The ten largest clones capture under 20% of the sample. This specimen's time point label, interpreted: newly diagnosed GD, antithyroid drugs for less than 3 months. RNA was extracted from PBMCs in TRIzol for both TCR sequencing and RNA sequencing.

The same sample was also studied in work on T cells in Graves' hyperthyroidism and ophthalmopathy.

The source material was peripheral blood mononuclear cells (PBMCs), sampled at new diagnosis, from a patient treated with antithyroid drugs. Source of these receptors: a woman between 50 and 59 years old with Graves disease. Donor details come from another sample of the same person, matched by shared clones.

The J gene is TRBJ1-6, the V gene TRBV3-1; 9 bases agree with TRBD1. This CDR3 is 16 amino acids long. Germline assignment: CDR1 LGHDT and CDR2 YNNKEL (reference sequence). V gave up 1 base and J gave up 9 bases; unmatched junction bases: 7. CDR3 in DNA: TGTGCCAGCAGCCAAGGGGCCGGGACAGGGAGTTCACCCCTCCACTTT. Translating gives CASSQGAGTGSSPLHF. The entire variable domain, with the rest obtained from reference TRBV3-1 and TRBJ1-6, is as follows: DTAVSQTPKYLVTQMGNDKSIKCEQNLGHDTMYWYKQDSKKFLKIMFSYNNKELIINETVPNRFSPKSPDKAHLNLHINSLELGDSAVYFCASSQGAGTGSSPLHFGNGTRLTVT.

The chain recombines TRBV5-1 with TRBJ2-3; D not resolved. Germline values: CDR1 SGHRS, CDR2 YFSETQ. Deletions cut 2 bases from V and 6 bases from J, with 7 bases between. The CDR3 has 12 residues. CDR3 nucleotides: TGCGCCAGCAGCTTTACCGAGGATACGCAGTATTTT. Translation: CASSFTEDTQYF.

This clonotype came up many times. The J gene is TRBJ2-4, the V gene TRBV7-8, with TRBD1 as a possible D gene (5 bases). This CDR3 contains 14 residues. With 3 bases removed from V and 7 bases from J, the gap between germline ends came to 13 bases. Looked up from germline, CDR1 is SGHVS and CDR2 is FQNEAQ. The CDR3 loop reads CASSLRQGANIQYF. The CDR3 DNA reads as TGTGCCAGCAGCTTGCGGCAGGGCGCGAACATTCAGTACTTC.

CDR3 in amino acids: CASSRQTGSDTGELFF. As DNA, the CDR3 is TGCGCCAGCAGCCGCCAGACAGGGTCGGACACCGGGGAGCTGTTTTTT. The genes are TRBV4-1 and TRBJ2-2; 7 nucleotides match TRBD1. The germline V gene encodes CDR1 MGHRA and CDR2 YSYEKL. This CDR3 region has 16 residues. The ends lost 4 bases at V and 3 bases at J; junction bases unmatched: 8.

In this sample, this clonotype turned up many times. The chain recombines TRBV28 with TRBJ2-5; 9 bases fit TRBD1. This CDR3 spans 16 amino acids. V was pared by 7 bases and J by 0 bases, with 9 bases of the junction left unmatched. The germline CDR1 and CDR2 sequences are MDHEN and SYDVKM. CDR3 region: CASITGTGRYQETQYF. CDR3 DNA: TGTGCCAGCATCACCGGGACAGGGAGGTACCAAGAGACCCAGTACTTC.

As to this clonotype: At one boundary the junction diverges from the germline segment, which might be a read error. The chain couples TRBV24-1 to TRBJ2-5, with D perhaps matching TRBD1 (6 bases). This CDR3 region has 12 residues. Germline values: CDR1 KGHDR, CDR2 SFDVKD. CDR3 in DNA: TGTGCCACCGGGGGACAACAAGGGACCCAGTACTTC. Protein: CATGGQQGTQYF.

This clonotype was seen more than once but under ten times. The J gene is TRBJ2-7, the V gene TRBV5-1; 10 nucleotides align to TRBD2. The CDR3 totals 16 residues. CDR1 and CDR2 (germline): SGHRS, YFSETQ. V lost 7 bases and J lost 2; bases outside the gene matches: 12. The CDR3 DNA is TGCGCCAGCGGGGGGCCTAGCGGGAGCGAAACCTACGAGCAGTACTTC. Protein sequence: CASGGPSGSETYEQYF.

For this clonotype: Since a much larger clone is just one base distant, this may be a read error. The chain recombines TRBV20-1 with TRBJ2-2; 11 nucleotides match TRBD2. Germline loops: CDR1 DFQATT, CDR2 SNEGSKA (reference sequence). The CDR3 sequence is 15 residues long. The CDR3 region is CGARTSGRRTGELFF. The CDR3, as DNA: TGCGGTGCTCGAACTAGCGGGAGACGAACCGGGGAGCTGTTTTTT.

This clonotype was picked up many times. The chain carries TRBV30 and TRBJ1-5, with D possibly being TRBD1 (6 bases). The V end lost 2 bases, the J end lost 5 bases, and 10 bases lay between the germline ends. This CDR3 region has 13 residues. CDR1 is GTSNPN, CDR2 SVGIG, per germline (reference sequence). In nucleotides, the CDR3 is TGTGCCTGGAGTAACAGGGACGATCAGCCCCAGCATTTT. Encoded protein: CAWSNRDDQPQHF.

Here the CDR3 reads CASSSDRVRETQYF. DNA for the CDR3: TGTGCCAGTAGTAGCGACAGGGTTCGGGAGACCCAGTACTTC. The chain joins TRBV19 to TRBJ2-5, with TRBD1 matching 7 bases. CDR1 LNHDA and CDR2 SQIVND come from the germline V gene (reference sequence). Trimming cost V 4 bases and J 5 bases; bases outside gene matches: 7. This CDR3 is built from 14 residues.

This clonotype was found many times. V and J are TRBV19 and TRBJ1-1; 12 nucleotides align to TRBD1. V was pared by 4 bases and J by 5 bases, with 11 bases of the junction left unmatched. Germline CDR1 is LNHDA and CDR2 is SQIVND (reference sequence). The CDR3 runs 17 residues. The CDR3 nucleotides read TGTGCCAGTAGTAATTATGTGGGACAGGGGGCAGCGACTGAAGCTTTCTTT. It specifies CASSNYVGQGAATEAFF. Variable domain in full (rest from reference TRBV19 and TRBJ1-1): DGGITQSPKYLFRKEGQNVTLSCEQNLNHDAMYWYRQDPGQGLRLIYYSQIVNDFQKGDIAEGYSVSREKKESFPLTVTSAQKNPTAFYLCASSNYVGQGAATEAFFGQGTRLTVV.

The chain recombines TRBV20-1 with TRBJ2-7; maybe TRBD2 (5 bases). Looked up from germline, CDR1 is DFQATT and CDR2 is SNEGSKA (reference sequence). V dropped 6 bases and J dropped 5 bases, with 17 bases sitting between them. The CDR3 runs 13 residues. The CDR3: CSADSGIKNEQYF. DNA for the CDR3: TGCAGTGCAGATTCCGGGATCAAGAACGAGCAGTACTTC.

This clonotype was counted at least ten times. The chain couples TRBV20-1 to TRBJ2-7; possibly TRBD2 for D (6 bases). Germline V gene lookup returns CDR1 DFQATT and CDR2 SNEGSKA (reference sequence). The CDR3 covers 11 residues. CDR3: CSGGAIYEQYF. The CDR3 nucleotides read TGCTCAGGAGGGGCTATCTACGAGCAGTACTTC.

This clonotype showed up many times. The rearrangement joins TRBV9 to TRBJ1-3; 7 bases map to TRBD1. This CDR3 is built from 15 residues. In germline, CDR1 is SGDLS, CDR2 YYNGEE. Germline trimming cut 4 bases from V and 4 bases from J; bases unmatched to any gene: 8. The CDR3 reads CASSPSTGRGNTIYF. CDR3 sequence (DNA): TGTGCCAGCAGCCCTTCGACAGGGAGGGGAAACACCATATATTTT.

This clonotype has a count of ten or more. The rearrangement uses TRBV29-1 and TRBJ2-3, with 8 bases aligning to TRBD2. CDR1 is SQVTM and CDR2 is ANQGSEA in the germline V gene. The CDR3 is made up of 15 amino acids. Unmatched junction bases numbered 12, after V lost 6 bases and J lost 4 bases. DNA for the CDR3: TGCAGCGTGCCCTGGGTCGGGAGGGCCCCAGATACGCAGTATTTT. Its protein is CSVPWVGRAPDTQYF.

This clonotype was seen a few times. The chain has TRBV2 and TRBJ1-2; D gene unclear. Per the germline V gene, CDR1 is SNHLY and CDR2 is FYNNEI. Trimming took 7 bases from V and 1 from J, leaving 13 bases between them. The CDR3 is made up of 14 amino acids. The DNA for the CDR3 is TGTGCCAGCACTTCCGATGCGGTTAACTATGGCTACACCTTC. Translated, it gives CASTSDAVNYGYTF.

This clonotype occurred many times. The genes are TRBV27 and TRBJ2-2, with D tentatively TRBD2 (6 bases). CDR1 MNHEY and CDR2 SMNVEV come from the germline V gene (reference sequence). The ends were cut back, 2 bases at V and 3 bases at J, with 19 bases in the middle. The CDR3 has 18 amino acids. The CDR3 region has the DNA TGTGCCAGCAGTTTACGGGCTAGCGAGAGGGCCTACACCGGGGAGCTGTTTTTT. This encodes CASSLRASERAYTGELFF.

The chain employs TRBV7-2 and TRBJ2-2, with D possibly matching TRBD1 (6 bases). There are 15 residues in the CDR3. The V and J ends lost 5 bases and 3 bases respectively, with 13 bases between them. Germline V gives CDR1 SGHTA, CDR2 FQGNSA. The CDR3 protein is CASSNPQGHTGELFF. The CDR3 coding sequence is TGTGCCAGCAGCAACCCACAGGGTCACACCGGGGAGCTGTTTTTT.

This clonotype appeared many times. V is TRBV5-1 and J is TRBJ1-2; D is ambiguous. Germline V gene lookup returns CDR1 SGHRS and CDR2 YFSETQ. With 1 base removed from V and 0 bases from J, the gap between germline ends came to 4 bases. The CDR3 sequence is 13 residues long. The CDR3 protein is CASSLTANYGYTF. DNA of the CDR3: TGCGCCAGCAGCTTGACAGCTAACTATGGCTACACCTTC.

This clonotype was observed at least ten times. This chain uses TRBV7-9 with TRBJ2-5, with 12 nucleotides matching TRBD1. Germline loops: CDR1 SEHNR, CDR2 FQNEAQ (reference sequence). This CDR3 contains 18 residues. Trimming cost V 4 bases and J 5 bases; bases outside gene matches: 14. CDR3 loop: CASSSPRDRGLVTETQYF. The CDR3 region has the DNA TGTGCCAGCAGCTCACCCCGGGACAGGGGGCTGGTTACTGAGACCCAGTACTTC. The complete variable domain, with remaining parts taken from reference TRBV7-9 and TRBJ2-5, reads DTGVSQNPRHKITKRGQNVTFRCDPISEHNRLYWYRQTLGQGPEFLTYFQNEAQLEKSRLLSDRFSAERPKGSFSTLEIQRTEQGDSAMYLCASSSPRDRGLVTETQYFGPGTRLLVL.

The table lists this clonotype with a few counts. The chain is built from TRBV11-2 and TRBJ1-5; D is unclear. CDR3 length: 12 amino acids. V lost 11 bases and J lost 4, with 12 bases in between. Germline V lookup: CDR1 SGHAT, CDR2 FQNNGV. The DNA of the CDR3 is TGTGCCTGGAACAGTCTAAATCAGCCCCAGCATTTT. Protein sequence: CAWNSLNQPQHF.

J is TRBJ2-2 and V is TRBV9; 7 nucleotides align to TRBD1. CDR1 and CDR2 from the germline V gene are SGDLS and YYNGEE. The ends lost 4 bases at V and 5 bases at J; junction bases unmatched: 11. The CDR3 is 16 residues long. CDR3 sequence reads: CASSLQTGRQTGELFF. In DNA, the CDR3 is TGTGCCAGCAGCCTCCAGACAGGGCGGCAAACCGGGGAGCTGTTTTTT.

This CDR3 is CASSEWRGAGAETQYF. The CDR3 DNA sequence: TGTGCCAGCAGTGAATGGAGAGGGGCAGGTGCGGAGACCCAGTACTTC. The chain combines TRBV6-1 with TRBJ2-5; TRBD1 or TRBD2 may be the D gene (5 bases each). The CDR3 consists of 16 residues. Germline values: CDR1 MNHNS, CDR2 SASEGT. The V and J ends lost 2 bases and 5 bases respectively, with 18 bases between them.

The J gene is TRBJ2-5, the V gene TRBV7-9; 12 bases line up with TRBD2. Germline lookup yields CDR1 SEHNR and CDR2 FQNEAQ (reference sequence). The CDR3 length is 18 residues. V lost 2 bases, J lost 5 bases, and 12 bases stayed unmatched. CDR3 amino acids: CASSLTSRPSGRVETQYF. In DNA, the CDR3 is TGTGCCAGCAGCTTAACCTCCCGGCCTAGCGGGAGGGTGGAGACCCAGTACTTC.

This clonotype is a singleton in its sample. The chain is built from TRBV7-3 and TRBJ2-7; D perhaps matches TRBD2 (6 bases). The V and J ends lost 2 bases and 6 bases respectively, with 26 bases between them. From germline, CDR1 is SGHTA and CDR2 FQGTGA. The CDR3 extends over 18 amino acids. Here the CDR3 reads CASSLLGPTIGGTVEQYF. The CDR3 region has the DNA TGTGCCAGCAGCTTACTGGGCCCGACCATTGGCGGGACTGTCGAGCAGTACTTC.

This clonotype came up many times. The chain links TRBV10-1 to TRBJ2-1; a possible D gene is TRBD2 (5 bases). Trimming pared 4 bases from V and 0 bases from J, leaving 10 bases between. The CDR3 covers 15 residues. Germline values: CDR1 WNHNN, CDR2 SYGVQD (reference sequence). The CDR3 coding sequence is TGCGCCAGCAGTGGGATGGACTGCTCCTACAATGAGCAGTTCTTC. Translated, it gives CASSGMDCSYNEQFF.

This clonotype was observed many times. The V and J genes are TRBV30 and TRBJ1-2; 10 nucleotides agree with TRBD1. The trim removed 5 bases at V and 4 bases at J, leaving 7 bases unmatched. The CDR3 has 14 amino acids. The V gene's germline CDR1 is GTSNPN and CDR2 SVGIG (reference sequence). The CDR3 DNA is TGTGCCTGGGAAGACAGGGGGCGTAGCTATGGCTACACCTTC. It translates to CAWEDRGRSYGYTF.

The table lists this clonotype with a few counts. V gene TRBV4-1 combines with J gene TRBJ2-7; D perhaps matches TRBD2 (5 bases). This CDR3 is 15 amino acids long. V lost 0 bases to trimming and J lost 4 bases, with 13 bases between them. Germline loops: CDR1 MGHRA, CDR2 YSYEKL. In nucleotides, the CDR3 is TGCGCCAGCAGCCAAGAAGCGGAGGTGACTTACGAGCAGTACTTC. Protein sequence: CASSQEAEVTYEQYF.

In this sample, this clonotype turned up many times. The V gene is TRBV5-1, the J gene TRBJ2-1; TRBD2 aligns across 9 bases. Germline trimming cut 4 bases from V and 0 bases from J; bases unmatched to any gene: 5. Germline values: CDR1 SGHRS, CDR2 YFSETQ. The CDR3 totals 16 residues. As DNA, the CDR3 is TGCGCCAGCAGCATTAGCGGGGGCAGCTCCTACAATGAGCAGTTCTTC. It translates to CASSISGGSSYNEQFF.